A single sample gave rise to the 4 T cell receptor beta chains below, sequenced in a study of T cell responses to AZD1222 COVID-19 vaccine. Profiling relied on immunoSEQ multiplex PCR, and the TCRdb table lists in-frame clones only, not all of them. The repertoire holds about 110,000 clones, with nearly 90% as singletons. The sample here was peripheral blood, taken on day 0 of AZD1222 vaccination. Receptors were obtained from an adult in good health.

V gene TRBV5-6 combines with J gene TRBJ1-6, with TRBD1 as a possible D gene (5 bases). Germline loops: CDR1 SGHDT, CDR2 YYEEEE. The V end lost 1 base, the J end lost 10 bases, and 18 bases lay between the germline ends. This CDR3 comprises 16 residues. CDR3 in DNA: TGTGCCAGCAGCTTGAGCACCGCGGGGGTGGAGTCACCCCTCCACTTT. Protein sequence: CASSLSTAGVESPLHF.

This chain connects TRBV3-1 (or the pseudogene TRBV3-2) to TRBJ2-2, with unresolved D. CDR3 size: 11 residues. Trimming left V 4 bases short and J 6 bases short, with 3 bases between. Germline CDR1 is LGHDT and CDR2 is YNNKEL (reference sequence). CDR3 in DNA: TGTGCCAGCAGCCGCCCCGGGGAGCTGTTTTTT. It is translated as CASSRPGELFF.

The CDR3: CASSRRSYGYTF. The CDR3 DNA sequence: TGTGCCAGCAGCCGTAGGTCCTATGGCTACACCTTC. The V gene is TRBV9, the J gene TRBJ1-2; no reliable D call. The CDR3 extends over 12 amino acids. Germline-derived CDR1 and CDR2 are SGDLS and YYNGEE. The ends were cut back, 4 bases at V and 4 bases at J, with 8 bases in the middle.

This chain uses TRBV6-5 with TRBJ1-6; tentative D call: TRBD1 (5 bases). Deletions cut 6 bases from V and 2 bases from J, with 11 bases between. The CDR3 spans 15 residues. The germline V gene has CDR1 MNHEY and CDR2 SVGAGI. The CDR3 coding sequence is TGTGCCAGCAGAATGGGGGGTACCTATAATTCACCCCTCCACTTT. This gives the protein CASRMGGTYNSPLHF.